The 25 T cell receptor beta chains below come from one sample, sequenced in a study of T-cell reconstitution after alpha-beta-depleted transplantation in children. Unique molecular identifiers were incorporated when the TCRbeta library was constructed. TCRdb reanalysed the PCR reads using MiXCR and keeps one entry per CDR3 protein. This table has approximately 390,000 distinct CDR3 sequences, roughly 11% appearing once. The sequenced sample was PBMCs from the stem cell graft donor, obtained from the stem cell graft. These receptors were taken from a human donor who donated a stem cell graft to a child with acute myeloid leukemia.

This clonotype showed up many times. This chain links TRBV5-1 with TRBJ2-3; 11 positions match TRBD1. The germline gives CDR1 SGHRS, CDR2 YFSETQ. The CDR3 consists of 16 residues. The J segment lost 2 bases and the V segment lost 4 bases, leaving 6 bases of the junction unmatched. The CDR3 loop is CASSNGQGAPTDTQYF. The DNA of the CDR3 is TGCGCCAGCAGCAACGGACAGGGGGCGCCCACAGATACGCAGTATTTT.

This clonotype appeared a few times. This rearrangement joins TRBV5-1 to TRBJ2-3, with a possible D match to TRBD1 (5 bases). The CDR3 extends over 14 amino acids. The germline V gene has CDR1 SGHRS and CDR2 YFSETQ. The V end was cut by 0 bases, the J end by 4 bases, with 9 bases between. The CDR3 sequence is CASSLGRAADTQYF. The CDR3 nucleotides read TGCGCCAGCAGCTTGGGCAGGGCGGCAGATACGCAGTATTTT. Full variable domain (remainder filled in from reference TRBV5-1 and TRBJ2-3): KAGVTQTPRYLIKTRGQQVTLSCSPISGHRSVSWYQQTPGQGLQFLFEYFSETQRNKGNFPGRFSGRQFSNSRSEMNVSTLELGDSALYLCASSLGRAADTQYFGPGTRLTVL.

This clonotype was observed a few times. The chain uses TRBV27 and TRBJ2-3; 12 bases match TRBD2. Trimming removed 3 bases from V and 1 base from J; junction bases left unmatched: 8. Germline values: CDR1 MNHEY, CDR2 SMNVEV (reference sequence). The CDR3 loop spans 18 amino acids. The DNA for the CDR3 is TGTGCCAGCAGTTTCCTGACTAGCGGGAGTGGGGGCACAGATACGCAGTATTTT. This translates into CASSFLTSGSGGTDTQYF.

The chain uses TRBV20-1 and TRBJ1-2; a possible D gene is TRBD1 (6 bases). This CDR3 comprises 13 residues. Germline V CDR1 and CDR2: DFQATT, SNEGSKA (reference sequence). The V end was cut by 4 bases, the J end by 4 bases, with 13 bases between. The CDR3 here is CSANSGASYGYTF. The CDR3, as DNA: TGCAGTGCTAACTCGGGGGCCAGCTATGGCTACACCTTC.

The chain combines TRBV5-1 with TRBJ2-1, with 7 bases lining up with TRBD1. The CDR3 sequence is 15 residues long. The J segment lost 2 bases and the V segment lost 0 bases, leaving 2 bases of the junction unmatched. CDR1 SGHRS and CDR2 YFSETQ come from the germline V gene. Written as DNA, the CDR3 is TGCGCCAGCAGCTTGGAAGGGACAGCCTACAATGAGCAGTTCTTC. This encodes CASSLEGTAYNEQFF.

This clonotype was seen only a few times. The CDR3 is CSANLVTGDTQYF. CDR3 nucleotides: TGCAGTGCGAACCTAGTCACAGGAGATACGCAGTATTTT. This chain connects TRBV20-1 to TRBJ2-3; maybe TRBD1 (5 bases). The CDR3 extends over 13 amino acids. CDR1 and CDR2 (germline): DFQATT, SNEGSKA (reference sequence). V lost 6 bases, J lost 5 bases, and 15 bases lay in between.

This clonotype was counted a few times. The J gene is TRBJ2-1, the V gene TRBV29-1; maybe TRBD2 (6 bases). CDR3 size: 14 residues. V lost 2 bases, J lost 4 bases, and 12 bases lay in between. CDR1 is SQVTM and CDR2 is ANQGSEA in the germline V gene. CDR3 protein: CSVETAGPYNEQFF. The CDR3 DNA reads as TGCAGCGTTGAAACTGCGGGACCATACAATGAGCAGTTCTTC.

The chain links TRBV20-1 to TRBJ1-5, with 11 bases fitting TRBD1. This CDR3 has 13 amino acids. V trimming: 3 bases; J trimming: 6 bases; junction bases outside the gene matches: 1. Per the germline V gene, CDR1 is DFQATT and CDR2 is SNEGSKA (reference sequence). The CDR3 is CSARDRGRQPQHF. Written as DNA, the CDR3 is TGCAGTGCTAGGGACAGGGGGCGTCAGCCCCAGCATTTT.

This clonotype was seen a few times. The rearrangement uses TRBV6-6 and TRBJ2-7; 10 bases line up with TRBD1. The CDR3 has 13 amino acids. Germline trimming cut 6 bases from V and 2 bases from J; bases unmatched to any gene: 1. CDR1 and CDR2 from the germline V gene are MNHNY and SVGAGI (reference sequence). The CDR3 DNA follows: TGTGCCAGCAGAGGACAGGGGGCCTACGAGCAGTACGTC. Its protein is CASRGQGAYEQYV.

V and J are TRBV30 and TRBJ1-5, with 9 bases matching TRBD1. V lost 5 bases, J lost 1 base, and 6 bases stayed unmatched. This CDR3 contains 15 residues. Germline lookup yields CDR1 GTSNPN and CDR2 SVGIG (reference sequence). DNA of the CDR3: TGTGCCTGGCAACAGGGGGCGAAGAGCAATCAGCCCCAGCATTTT. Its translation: CAWQQGAKSNQPQHF.

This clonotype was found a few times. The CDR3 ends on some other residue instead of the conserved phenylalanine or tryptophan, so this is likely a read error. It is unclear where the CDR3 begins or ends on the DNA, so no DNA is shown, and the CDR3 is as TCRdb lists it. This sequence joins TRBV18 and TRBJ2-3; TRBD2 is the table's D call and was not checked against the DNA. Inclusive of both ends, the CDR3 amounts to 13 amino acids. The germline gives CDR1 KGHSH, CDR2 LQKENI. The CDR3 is CASSPPSGIDFTL.

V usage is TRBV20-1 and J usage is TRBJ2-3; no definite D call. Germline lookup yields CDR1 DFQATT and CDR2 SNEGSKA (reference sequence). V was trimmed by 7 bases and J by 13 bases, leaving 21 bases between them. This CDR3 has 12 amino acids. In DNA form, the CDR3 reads TGCAGTGTACCAGGTCCCTCCTGGCGAAAGTATTTT. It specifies CSVPGPSWRKYF.

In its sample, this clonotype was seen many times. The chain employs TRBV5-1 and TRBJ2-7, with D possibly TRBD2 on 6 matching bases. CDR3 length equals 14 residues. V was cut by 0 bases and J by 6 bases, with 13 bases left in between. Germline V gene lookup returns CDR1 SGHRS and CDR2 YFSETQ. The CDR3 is CASSLGVSRGEQYF. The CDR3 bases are TGCGCCAGCAGCTTGGGGGTCTCGCGGGGCGAGCAGTACTTC.

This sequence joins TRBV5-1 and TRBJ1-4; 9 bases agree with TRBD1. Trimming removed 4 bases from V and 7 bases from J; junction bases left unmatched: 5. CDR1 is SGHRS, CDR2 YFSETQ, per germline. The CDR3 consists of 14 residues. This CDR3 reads CASSVDRGGEKLFF. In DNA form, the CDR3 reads TGCGCCAGCAGCGTGGACAGGGGCGGTGAAAAACTGTTTTTT.

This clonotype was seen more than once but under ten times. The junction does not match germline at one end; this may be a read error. Here the CDR3 reads CASSPSLTGELFF. For the CDR3, the DNA is TGTGCTAGCAGCCCAAGTCTCACCGGGGAGCTGTTTTTT. The chain is built from TRBV7-7 and TRBJ2-2, with no clear D. The V gene's germline CDR1 is SSHAT and CDR2 FNYEAQ (reference sequence). The CDR3 runs 13 residues.

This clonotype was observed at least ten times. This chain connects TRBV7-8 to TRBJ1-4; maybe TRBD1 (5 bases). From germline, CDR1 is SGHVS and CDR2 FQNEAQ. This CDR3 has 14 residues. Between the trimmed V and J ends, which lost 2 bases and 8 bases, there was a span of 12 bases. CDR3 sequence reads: CASSLPGRWEKLFF. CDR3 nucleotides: TGTGCCAGCAGCTTACCAGGGAGGTGGGAAAAACTGTTTTTT.

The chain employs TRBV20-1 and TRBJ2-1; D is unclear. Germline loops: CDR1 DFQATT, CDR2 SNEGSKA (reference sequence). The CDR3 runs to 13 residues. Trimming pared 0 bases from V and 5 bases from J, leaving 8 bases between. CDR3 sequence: CSARESVNNEQFF. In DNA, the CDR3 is TGCAGTGCTAGAGAATCCGTTAACAATGAGCAGTTCTTC.

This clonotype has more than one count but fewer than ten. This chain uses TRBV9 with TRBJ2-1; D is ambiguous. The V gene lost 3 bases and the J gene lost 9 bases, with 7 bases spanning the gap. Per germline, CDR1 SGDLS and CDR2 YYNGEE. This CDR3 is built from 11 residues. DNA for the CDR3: TGTGCCAGCAGCGGTCAGAGTGAGCAGTTCTTC. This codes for CASSGQSEQFF.

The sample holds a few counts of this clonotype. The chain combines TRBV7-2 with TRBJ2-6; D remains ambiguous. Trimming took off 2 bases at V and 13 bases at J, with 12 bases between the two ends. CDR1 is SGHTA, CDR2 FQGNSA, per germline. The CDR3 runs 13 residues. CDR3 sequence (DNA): TGTGCCAGCAGCTTATACACGGAATCGGTCCTGACTTTC. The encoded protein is CASSLYTESVLTF.

In nucleotides, the CDR3 is TGCGCCAGCAGCTTGGGAGGGGGGCAGTCAGATACGCAGTATTTT. Protein: CASSLGGGQSDTQYF. J is TRBJ2-3 and V is TRBV5-1; D tentatively fits TRBD1 or TRBD2 (6 bases each). Trimming cost V 0 bases and J 4 bases, with 12 bases left between them. The CDR3 has 15 residues. Germline loops: CDR1 SGHRS, CDR2 YFSETQ.

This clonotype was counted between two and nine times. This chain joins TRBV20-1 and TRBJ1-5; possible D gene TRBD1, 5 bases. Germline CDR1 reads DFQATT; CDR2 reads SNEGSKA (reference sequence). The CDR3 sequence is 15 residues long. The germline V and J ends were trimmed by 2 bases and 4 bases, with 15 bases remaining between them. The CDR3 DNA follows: TGCAGTGCTAGACAGAGCGAGGGGCTAAATCAGCCCCAGCATTTT. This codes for CSARQSEGLNQPQHF.

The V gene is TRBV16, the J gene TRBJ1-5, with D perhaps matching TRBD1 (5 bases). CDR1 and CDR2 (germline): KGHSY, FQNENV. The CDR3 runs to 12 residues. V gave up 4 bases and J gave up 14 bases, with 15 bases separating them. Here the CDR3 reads CASSPGTIPEHF. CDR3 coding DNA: TGTGCCAGCAGCCCCGGGACTATCCCCGAGCATTTT.

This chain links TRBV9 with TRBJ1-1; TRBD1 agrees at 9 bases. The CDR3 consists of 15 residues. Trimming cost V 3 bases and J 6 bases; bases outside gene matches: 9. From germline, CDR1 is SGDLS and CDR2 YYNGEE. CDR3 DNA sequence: TGTGCCAGCAGCGGAACATTGGGACAGGGCCCTGAAGCTTTCTTT. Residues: CASSGTLGQGPEAFF.

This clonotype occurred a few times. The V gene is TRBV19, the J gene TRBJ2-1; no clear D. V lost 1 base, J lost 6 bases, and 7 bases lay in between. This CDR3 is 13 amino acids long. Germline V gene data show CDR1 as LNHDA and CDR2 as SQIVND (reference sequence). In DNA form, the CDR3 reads TGTGCCAGTAGTATAGGGGTAAGCAATGAGCAGTTCTTC. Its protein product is CASSIGVSNEQFF.

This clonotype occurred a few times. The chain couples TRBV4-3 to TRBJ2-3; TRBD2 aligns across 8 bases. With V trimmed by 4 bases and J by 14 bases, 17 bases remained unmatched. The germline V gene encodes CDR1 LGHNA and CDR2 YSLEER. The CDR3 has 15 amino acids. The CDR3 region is CASSLTGREGRPPYF. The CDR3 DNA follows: TGCGCCAGCAGCCTTACGGGTCGGGAGGGCCGGCCACCGTATTTT.